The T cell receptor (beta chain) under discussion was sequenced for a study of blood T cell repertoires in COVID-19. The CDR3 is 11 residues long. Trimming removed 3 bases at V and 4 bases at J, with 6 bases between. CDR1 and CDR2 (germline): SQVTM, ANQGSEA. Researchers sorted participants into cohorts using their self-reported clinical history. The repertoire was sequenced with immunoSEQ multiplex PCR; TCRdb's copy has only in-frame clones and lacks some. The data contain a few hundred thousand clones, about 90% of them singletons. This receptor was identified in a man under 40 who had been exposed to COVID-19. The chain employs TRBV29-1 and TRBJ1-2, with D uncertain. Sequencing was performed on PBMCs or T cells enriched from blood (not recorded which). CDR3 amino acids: CSVENIYGYTF. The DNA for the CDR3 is TGCAGCGTTGAGAACATCTATGGCTACACCTTC.